The text below deals with one T cell receptor (beta chain). Its antigen is still unknown. Base qualities are missing; no much larger clone stands one base away. Between the V and J ends, shortened by 8 bases and 1 base respectively, the junction contains 8 bases. The CDR1 and CDR2 encoded by the germline V gene (reference sequence) are MNHNY and SVGAGI. There are 12 amino acids in the CDR3, from cysteine to phenylalanine inclusive. Only the CDR3 region is kept as DNA, spanning 36 bases read in frame from base 1. The sample originates from a study of CD8+ T cells in alopecia areata listed by TCRdb under 2018. Notes on the research overall: In both human patients and the C3H/HeJ mouse model, the study applied high-throughput TCRbeta sequencing to look at T cell clonal expansion in alopecia areata. The RNA source kit depended on sample type: the PAXgene miRNA kit for fixed scalp, the miRNeasy kit for PBMCs, and the RNeasy kit for mouse skin. In humans, TCRbeta sequencing was performed on scalp tissue and on sorted CD4+ and CD8+ peripheral blood T cells from healthy controls and from patients with patchy or totalis/universalis alopecia areata. Clonality in the scalp was compared among normal scalp (n=4), patchy alopecia areata scalp (n=8), and alopecia totalis/universalis scalp (n=8). TCRbeta CDR3 regions were amplified by immunoSEQ multiplex PCR with 35 Vbeta forward and 13 Jbeta reverse primers.

In a handful of patients from the biomarker study, an additional sort separated CD25+CD127- cells out of the CD4+ cells. Lesional scalp punch biopsies and peripheral blood were collected from alopecia areata patients. PBMCs were isolated by density centrifugation and stained for CD3, CD4 and CD8, and CD4+ and CD8+ T cells were sorted on a FACSAria. As part of a multicenter biomarker study, untreated alopecia areata patients were recruited. Results and caveats for the whole study, not just this receptor: Compared with normal scalp, lesional scalp, particularly in alopecia totalis/universalis, had higher clonality and more expanded CD8+ clones, which suggests antigenic drive. Unlike mouse skin, where gammadelta T cells dominate, normal human skin contains resident alphabeta T cells that get sequenced too, which complicates analysis of the scalp TCR repertoire. TCR sequences shared between patients were less clear than in mice, possibly partly because of HLA diversity in the patient population.

The library was prepared using the immunoSEQ multiplex PCR assay. For TCR sequencing, RNA was extracted from every sample and reverse transcribed into cDNA to serve as template. First-strand cDNA was synthesized with SuperScript III using a 2:1 mix of oligo-dT and random hexamers. Amplification bias was assessed with a synthetic immune receptor repertoire, and residual bias was removed computationally. The original pipeline was this. Raw reads were preprocessed to remove errors, and CDR3 was defined according to IMGT conventions as the region from the conserved cysteine to phenylalanine. Clonality was calculated as 1 minus Shannon entropy normalized by log2 of the number of productive unique TCRs. CD4 or CD8 identity of scalp clones was inferred by cross-referencing scalp TCRbeta sequences with sorted blood CD4 and CD8 repertoires. As stored in TCRdb, this immuneACCESS dataset retains in-frame rearrangements with V and J assigned. A fraction of the clones does not appear; measured against another copy, unresolved V genes explain less than half of the discrepancy, and the remainder lacks a known reason. V, J and clone size are those of that table, while D and trimming were read from the DNA. The sample table shows tens of thousands of clones, and around 62% are seen once. The top ten constitute 4.5% of the sample.

The chain was built from TRBV6-6 and TRBJ2-5; no D gene can be assigned with confidence. Sequencing input: CD4+ Tregs sorted from blood. This sequence originates from a human donor with alopecia areata. The CDR3 region: CASGRIQETQYF. The sequenced DNA is TGTGCCAGCGGCCGGATCCAAGAGACCCAGTACTTC.